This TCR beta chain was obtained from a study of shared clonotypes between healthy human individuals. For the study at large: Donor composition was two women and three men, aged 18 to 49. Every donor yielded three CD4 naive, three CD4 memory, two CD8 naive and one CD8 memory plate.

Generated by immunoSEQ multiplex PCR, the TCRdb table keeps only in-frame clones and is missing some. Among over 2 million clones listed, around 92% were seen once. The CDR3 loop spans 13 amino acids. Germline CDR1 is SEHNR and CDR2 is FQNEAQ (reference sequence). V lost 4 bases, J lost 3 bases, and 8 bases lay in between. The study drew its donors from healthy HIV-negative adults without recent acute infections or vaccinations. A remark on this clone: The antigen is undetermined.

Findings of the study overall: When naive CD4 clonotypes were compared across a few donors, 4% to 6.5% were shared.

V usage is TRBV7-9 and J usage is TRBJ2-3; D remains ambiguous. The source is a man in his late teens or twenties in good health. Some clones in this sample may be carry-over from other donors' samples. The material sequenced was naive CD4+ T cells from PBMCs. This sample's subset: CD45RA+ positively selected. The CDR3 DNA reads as TGTGCCAGCAGCTCATCCCGGACAGATACGCAGTATTTT. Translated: CASSSSRTDTQYF.